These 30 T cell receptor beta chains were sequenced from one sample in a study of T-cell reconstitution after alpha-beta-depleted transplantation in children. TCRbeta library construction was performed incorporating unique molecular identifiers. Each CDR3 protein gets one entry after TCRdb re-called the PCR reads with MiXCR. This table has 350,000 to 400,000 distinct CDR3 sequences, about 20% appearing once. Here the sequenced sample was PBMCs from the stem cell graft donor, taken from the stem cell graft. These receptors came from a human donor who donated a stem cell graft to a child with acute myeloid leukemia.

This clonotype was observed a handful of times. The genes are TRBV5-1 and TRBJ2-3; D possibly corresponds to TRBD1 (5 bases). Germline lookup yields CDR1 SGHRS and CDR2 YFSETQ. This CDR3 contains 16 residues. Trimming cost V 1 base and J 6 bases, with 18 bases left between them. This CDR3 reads CASSLNSRGTGDTQYF. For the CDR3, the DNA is TGCGCCAGCAGCTTGAACTCAAGGGGAACGGGTGATACGCAGTATTTT.

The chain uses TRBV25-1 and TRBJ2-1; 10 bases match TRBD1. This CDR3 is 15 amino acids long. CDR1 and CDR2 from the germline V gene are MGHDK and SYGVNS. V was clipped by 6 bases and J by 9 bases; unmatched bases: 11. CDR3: CASRDPGTGEGEQFF. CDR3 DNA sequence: TGTGCCAGCAGGGACCCCGGGACAGGGGAGGGTGAGCAGTTCTTC.

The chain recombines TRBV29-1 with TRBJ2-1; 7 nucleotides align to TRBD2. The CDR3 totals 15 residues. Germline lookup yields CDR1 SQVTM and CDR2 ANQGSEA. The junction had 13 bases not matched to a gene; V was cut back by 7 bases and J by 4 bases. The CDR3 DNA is TGCAGCGCCGGATTTGTCCTAGCGGTATACAATGAGCAGTTCTTC. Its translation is CSAGFVLAVYNEQFF.

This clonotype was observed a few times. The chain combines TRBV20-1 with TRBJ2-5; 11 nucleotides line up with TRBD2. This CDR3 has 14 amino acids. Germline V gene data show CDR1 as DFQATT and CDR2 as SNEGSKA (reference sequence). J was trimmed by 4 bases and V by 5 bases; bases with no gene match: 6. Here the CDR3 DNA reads TGCAGTGCTGTTAGCGGGAGGGCCCTAGAGACCCAGTACTTC. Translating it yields CSAVSGRALETQYF.

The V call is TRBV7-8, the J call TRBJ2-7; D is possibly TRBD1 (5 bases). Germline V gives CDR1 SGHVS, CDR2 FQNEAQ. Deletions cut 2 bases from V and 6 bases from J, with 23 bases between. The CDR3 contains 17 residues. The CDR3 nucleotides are TGTGCCAGCAGCTTAAGCATATCCGGTCCAGCAGGGCTCGAGCAGTACTTC. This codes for CASSLSISGPAGLEQYF.

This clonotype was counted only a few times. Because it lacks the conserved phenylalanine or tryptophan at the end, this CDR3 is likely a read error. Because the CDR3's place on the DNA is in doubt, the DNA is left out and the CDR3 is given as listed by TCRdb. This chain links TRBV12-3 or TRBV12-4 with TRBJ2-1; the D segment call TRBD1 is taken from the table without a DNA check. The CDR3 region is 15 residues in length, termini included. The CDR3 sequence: CASSLGAPPTSVMEV.

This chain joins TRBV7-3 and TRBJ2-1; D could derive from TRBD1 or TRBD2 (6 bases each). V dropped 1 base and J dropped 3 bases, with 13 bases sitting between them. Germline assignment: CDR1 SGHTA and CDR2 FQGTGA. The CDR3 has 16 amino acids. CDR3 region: CASSLMGGGHYNEQFF. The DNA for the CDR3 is TGTGCCAGCAGCTTAATGGGGGGCGGACACTACAATGAGCAGTTCTTC.

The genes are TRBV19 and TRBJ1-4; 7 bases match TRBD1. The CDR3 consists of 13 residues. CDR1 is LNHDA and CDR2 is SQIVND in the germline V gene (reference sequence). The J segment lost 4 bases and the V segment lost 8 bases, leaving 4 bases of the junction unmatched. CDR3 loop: CASWGQYNEKLFF. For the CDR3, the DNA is TGTGCCAGTTGGGGACAGTATAATGAAAAACTGTTTTTT.

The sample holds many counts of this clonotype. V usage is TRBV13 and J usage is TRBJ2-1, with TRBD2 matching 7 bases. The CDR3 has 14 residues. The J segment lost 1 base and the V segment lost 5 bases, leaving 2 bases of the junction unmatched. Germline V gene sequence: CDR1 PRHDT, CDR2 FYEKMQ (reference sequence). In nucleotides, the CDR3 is TGTGCCAGCAGCGCCGGGGGGTCCTACAATGAGCAGTTCTTC. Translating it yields CASSAGGSYNEQFF. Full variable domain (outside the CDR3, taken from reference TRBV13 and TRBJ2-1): AAGVIQSPRHLIKEKRETATLKCYPIPRHDTVYWYQQGPGQDPQFLISFYEKMQSDKGSIPDRFSAQQFSDYHSELNMSSLELGDSALYFCASSAGGSYNEQFFGPGTRLTVL.

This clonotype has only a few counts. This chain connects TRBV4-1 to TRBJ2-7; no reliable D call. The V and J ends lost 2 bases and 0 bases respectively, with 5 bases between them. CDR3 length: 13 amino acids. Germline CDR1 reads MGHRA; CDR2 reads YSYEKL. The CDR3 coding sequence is TGCGCCAGCAGCCAACGCATCTCCTACGAGCAGTACTTC. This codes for CASSQRISYEQYF.

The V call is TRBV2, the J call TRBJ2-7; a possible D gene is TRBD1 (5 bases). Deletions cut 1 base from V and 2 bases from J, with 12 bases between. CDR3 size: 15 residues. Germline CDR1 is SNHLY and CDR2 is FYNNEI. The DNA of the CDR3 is TGTGCCAGCAGTGAAGTGGCAGGGCCAACCTACGAGCAGTACTTC. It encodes CASSEVAGPTYEQYF.

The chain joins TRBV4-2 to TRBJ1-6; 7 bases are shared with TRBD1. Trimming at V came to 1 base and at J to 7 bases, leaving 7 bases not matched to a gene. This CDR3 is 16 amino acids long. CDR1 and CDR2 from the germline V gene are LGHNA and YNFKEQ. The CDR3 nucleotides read TGTGCCAGCAGCCAAGCCCCCGGGACAGTCAATTCACCCCTCCACTTT. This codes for CASSQAPGTVNSPLHF.

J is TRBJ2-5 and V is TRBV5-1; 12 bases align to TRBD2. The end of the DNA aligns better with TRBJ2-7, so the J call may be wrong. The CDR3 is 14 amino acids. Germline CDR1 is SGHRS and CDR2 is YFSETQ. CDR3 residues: CASGRTSGAYEQYF. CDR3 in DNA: TGCGCCAGCGGCCGGACTAGCGGGGCCTACGAGCAGTACTTC.

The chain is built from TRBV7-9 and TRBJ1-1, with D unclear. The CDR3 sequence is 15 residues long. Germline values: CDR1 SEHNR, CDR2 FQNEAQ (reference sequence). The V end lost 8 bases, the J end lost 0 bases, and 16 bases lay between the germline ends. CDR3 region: CASGPARSLNTEAFF. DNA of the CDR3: TGTGCCAGCGGCCCCGCACGGAGTCTGAACACTGAAGCTTTCTTT.

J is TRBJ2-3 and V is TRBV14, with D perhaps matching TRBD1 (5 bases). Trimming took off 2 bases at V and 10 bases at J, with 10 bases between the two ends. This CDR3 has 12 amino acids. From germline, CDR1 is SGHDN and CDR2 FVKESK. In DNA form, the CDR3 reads TGTGCCAGCAGCCAATTCAGGGTTTCGCAGTATTTT. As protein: CASSQFRVSQYF.

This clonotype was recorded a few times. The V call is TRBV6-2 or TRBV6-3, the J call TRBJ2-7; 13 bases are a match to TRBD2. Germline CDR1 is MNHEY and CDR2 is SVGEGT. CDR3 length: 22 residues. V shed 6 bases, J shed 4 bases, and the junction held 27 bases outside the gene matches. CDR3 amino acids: CASRYAAPGGLAGERWKYEQYF. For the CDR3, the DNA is TGTGCCAGCAGGTACGCCGCCCCCGGAGGACTAGCGGGAGAAAGGTGGAAGTACGAGCAGTACTTC.

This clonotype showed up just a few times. CDR3 amino acids: CASSYTMTNENGYTF. The CDR3 DNA reads TGTGCCAGCAGTTACACCATGACAAATGAGAATGGCTACACCTTC. V and J are TRBV6-5 and TRBJ1-2; D remains ambiguous. Trimming shortened V by 2 bases and J by 6 bases, and 16 bases separated the two germline ends. CDR1 is MNHEY, CDR2 SVGAGI, per germline. The CDR3 is 15 residues long.

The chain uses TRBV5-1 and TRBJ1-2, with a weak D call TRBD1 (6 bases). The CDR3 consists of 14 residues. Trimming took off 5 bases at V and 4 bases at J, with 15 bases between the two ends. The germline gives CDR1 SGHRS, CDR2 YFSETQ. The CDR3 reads CASRERTEGYGYTF. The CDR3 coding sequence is TGCGCCAGCAGGGAAAGGACAGAGGGCTATGGCTACACCTTC.

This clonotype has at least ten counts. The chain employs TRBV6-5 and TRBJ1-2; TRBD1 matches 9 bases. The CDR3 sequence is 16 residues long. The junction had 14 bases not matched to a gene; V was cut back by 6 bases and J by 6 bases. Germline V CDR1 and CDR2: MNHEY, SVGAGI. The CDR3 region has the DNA TGTGCCAGCAGCCCAATACCGGGACAGGGAAAGGATGGCTACACCTTC. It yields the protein CASSPIPGQGKDGYTF.

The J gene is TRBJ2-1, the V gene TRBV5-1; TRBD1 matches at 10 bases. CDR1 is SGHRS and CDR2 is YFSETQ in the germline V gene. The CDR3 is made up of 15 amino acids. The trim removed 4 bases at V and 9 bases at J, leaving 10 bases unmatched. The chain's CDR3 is CASSPTGTGASEQFF. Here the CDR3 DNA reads TGCGCCAGCAGCCCCACCGGGACAGGGGCAAGTGAGCAGTTCTTC.

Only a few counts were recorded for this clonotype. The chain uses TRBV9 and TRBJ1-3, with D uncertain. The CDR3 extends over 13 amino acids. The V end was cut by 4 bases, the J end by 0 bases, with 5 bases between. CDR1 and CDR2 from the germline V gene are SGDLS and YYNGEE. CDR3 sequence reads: CASSTRSGNTIYF. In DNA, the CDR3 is TGTGCCAGCAGCACACGCTCTGGAAACACCATATATTTT.

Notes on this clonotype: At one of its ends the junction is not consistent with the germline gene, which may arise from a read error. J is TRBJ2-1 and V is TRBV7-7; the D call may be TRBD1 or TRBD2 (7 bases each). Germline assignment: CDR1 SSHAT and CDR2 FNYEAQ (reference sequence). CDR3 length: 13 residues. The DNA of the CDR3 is TGTGCTAGCAGCCAGGGGGAGGGCGGGACACGGTTCTTC. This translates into CASSQGEGGTRFF. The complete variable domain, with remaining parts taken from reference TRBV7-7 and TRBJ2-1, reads GAGVSQSPRYKVTKRGQDVTLRCDPISSHATLYWYQQALGQGPEFLTYFNYEAQPDKSGLPSDRFSAERPEGSISTLTIQRTEQRDSAMYRCASSQGEGGTRFFGPGTRLTVL.

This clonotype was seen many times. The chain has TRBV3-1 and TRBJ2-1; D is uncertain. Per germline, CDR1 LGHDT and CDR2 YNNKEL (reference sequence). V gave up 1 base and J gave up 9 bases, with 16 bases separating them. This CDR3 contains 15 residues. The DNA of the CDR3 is TGTGCCAGCAGCCAAGTTTATCTAGGGAAAAGTGAGCAGTTCTTC. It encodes CASSQVYLGKSEQFF.

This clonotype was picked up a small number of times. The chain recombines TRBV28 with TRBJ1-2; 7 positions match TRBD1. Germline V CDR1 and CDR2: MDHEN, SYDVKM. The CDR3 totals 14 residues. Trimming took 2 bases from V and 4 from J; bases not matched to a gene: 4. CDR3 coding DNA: TGTGCCAGCAGTTTACGCCCAGGGGGCTATGGCTACACCTTC. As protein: CASSLRPGGYGYTF.

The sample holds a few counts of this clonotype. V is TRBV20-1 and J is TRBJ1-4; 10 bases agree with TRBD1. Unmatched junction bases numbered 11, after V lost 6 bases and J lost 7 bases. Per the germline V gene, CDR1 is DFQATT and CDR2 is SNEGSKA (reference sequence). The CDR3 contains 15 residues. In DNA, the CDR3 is TGCAGTGCACAAGAACCGGGACAGGGGCGTGAAAAACTGTTTTTT. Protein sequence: CSAQEPGQGREKLFF.

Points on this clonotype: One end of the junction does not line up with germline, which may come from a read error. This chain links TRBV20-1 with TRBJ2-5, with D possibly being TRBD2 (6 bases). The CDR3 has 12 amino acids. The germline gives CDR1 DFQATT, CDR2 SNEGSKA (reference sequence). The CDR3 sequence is CGAPGETETQYF. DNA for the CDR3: TGCGGTGCTCCGGGGGAAACAGAGACCCAGTACTTC.

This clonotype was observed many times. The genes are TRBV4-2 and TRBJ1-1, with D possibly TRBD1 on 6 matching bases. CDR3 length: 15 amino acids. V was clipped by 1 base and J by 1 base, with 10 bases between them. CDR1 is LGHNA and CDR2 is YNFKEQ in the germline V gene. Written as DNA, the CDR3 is TGTGCCAGCAGCCAAGTTGAGGGGGAGAACACTGAAGCTTTCTTT. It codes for CASSQVEGENTEAFF.

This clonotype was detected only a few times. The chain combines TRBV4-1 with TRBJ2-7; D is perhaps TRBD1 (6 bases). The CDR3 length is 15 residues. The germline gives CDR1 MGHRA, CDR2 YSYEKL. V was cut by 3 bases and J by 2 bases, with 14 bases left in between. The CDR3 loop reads CASSQETGTTYEQYF. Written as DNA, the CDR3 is TGCGCCAGCAGCCAGGAGACAGGAACCACCTACGAGCAGTACTTC.

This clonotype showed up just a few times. The CDR3 sequence is CASSRLAGGHYEQYF. The CDR3 DNA sequence: TGTGCCAGCAGTAGACTAGCGGGAGGGCACTACGAGCAGTACTTC. This chain uses TRBV12-3 or TRBV12-4 with TRBJ2-7, with 14 bases lining up with TRBD2. Trimming at V came to 5 bases and at J to 3 bases, leaving 3 bases not matched to a gene. CDR3 length: 15 residues.

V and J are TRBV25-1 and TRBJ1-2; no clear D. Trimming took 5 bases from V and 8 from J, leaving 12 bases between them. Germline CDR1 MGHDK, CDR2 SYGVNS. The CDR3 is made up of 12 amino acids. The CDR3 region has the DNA TGTGCCAGCAGTCATTCAGCCCCCGGCTACACCTTC. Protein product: CASSHSAPGYTF.